Included here is one T cell receptor (beta chain) sequence, with context. This entry comes from a study of blood T cell repertoires in COVID-19. Germline lookup yields CDR1 MNHNY and CDR2 SVGAGI (reference sequence). V lost 6 bases and J lost 6; bases outside the gene matches: 4. The CDR3 length is 12 residues. Methods used by the authors: Reference gene primers were amplified, and this amplification served to estimate nucleated cell counts. Only in-frame clones appear in the TCRdb table, and some are missing; sequencing was by immunoSEQ multiplex PCR. The DNA was the basis for D and trimming; V, J and clone size are from that table. The repertoire has approximately 100,000 clones, 75% to 90% of them found once; the top ten carry 1.1%.

The TCR was taken from a human donor in a cohort sampled during active COVID-19. The sample was peripheral blood. This rearrangement joins TRBV6-6 to TRBJ2-5; 7 bases map to TRBD1. CDR3 loop: CASSPGGQTQYF. For the CDR3, the DNA is TGTGCCAGCAGCCCAGGGGGACAGACCCAGTACTTC.